This T cell receptor beta chain is drawn from a study of T-cell memory formation after mild COVID-19. Study-wide background: Clustering of TCRs was largely donor specific.

This clonotype was detected a few times. What it recognizes is unknown. Employing constant-segment primers, 5'RACE generated TCR alpha and TCR beta cDNA libraries bearing sample barcodes and UMIs. TCRdb independently ran MiXCR on the 5' RACE reads; one entry per CDR3 protein. The repertoire consists of some 210,000 distinct CDR3 sequences, with approximately 30% occurring once and the leading ten covering more than 9.5%. Study-level results: Of the contracting clones, CD4+ ones lay mainly in CM and EM, and CD8+ ones in EMRA. Contracting clones from day 15 to 85 had balanced CD4/CD8; later expanders favoured CD4+.

Germline V gives CDR1 LGHNA, CDR2 YNFKEQ. V dropped 0 bases and J dropped 3; count of bases not matched to a gene: 3. The CDR3 covers 15 residues. The TCR was taken from an adult woman who had mild COVID-19 (a few samples of this study predate the infection). Cell type and time point are not known. Sequences were obtained from PBMCs or a T cell subset sorted from them (not recorded which). The chain joins TRBV4-2 to TRBJ2-3; TRBD2 agrees at 7 bases. Here the CDR3 reads CASSQEGLGTDTQYF. As DNA, the CDR3 is TGTGCCAGCAGCCAAGAAGGACTAGGGACAGATACGCAGTATTTT.